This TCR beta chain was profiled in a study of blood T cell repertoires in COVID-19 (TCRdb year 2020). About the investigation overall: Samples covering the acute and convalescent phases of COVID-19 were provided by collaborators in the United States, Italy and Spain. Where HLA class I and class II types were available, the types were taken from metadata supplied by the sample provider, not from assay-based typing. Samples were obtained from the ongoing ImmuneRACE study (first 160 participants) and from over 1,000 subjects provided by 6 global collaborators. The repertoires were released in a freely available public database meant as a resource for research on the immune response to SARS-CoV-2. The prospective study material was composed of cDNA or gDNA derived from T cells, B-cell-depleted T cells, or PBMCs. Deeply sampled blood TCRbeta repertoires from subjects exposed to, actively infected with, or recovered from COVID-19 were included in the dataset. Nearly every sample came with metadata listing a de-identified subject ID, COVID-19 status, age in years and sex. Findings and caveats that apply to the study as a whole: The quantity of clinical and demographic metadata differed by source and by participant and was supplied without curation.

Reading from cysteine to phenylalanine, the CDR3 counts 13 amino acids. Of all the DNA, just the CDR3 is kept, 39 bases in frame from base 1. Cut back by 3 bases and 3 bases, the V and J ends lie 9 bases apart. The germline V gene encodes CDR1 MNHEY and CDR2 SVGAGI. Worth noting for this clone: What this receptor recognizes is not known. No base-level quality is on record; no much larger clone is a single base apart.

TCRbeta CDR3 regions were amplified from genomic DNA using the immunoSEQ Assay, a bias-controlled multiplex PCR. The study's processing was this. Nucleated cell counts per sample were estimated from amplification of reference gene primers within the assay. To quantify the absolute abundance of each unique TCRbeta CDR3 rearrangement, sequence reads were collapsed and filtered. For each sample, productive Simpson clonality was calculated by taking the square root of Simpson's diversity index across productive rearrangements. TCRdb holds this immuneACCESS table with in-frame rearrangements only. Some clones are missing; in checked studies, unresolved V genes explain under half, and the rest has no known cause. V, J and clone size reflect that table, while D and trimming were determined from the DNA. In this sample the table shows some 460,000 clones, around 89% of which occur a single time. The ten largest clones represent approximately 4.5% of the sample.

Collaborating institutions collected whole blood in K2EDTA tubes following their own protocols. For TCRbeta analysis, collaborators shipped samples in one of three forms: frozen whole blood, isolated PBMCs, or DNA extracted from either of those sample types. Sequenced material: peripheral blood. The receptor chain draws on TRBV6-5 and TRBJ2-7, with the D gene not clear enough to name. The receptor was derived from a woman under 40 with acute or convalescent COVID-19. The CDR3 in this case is CASSYGTHYEQYF. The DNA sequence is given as TGTGCCAGCAGTTATGGCACGCACTACGAGCAGTACTTC.